Here is one T cell receptor (beta chain) with its context. The data were produced by immunoSEQ multiplex PCR, yet TCRdb's version contains in-frame clones alone and is incomplete. The sample consists of roughly 60,000 clones, approximately 78% of them appearing once. This entry comes from a study of memory CD4+ T cells and cytomegalovirus serostatus. Single viable CD3+CD4+CD8-CD45RO+ cells were sorted as the memory CD4+ T cells. V dropped 6 bases and J dropped 4; count of bases not matched to a gene: 9. There are 15 residues in the CDR3. Germline CDR1 is KGHSH and CDR2 is LQKENI. This chain joins TRBV18 and TRBJ1-5; TRBD1 aligns across 7 bases. The clonotype originates from an adult in good health and CMV-seronegative. Sequencing was performed on memory CD4+ T cells from blood. The CDR3 DNA sequence: TGTGCCAGCTCGTCCTGGACAGGTGTAAATCAGCCCCAGCATTTT. Its translation: CASSSWTGVNQPQHF.